The following is a T cell receptor (beta chain) sequence with its context. Its cognate antigen is unknown. These data belong to a study of T cells in Graves' hyperthyroidism and ophthalmopathy. Study-level results: Researchers found most expanded thyroid clonotypes above 0.001 in blood as well.

The CDR3 regions of TCR beta were amplified from RNA transcripts. TCR CDR3 underwent first-round RT-PCR with the HTBI primer set. From the multiplex PCR reads, TCRdb called clonotypes with MiXCR, one entry per CDR3 protein. The sample contains some 760,000 distinct CDR3 sequences, roughly 15% of which appear only once. The V gene end was trimmed by 4 bases and the J gene end by 5 bases; junction bases not matched to a gene: 7. The CDR3 loop spans 14 amino acids. Germline-derived CDR1 and CDR2 are DFQATT and SNEGSKA (reference sequence). This TCR came from a woman aged 18-29 years with Graves' hyperthyroidism. The rearrangement joins TRBV20-1 to TRBJ2-5, with 10 bases matching TRBD2. The sequenced sample was blood. CDR3 bases: TGCAGTGCTACGGAACTAGCGGGAACGGAGACCCAGTACTTC. It is translated as CSATELAGTETQYF.